These 32 T cell receptor beta chains originate from one sample sequenced in a study of immune evolution from preneoplasia to lung adenocarcinoma. Only in-frame clones appear in the TCRdb table, and some are missing; sequencing was by immunoSEQ multiplex PCR. There are some 6,500 clones in the sample; 65% to 85% occur only once, and roughly 2.5% lies in the top ten. Input material: FFPE lung adenocarcinoma in situ tissue. The receptors derive from a donor older than 65 with lung adenocarcinoma.

This chain links TRBV16 with TRBJ1-2; D gene uncertain. Trimming removed 0 bases at V and 3 bases at J, with 8 bases between. Germline V gene data show CDR1 as KGHSY and CDR2 as FQNENV. The CDR3 length is 14 residues. Written as DNA, the CDR3 is TGTGCCAGCAGCCAATCGGCCAACTACTATGGCTACACCTTC. Translated: CASSQSANYYGYTF.

The gene calls are TRBV9 and TRBJ1-3, with 9 positions matching TRBD1. V shed 0 bases, J shed 3 bases, and the junction held 4 bases outside the gene matches. The CDR3 covers 16 residues. Germline CDR1 and CDR2: SGDLS and YYNGEE. This CDR3 reads CASSVDRGRRGNTIYF. Written as DNA, the CDR3 is TGTGCCAGCAGCGTAGACAGGGGGCGACGTGGAAACACCATATATTTT.

This chain connects TRBV18 to TRBJ2-3; 8 bases fit TRBD2. CDR1 is KGHSH and CDR2 is LQKENI in the germline V gene. The CDR3 contains 15 residues. The ends lost 1 base at V and 0 bases at J; junction bases unmatched: 0. The CDR3 coding sequence is TGTGCCAGCTCACCACTAGCGGGAAGCACAGATACGCAGTATTTT. As protein: CASSPLAGSTDTQYF. Full variable domain (outside the CDR3, taken from reference TRBV18 and TRBJ2-3): NAGVMQNPRHLVRRRGQEARLRCSPMKGHSHVYWYRQLPEEGLKFMVYLQKENIIDESGMPKERFSAEFPKEGPSILRIQQVVRGDSAAYFCASSPLAGSTDTQYFGPGTRLTVL.

As to this clone: The junction differs from germline at one of its ends, possibly a read error. The rearrangement links TRBV5-1 to TRBJ2-7; D is perhaps TRBD2 (6 bases). The CDR3 contains 15 residues. Germline values: CDR1 SGHRS, CDR2 YFSETQ. The chain's CDR3 is CASSLGDFASYERYF. CDR3 DNA sequence: TGCGCCAGCAGCTTGGGGGACTTCGCCTCCTACGAGCGGTACTTC.

The chain uses TRBV7-9 and TRBJ1-1; tentatively, D is TRBD1 (5 bases). The CDR3 extends over 14 amino acids. The germline V gene has CDR1 SEHNR and CDR2 FQNEAQ (reference sequence). Trimming took 4 bases from V and 6 from J, leaving 15 bases between them. The CDR3 DNA is TGTGCCAGCAGCTGGACCCTCCGGGGACCTGAAGCTTTCTTT. Encoded protein: CASSWTLRGPEAFF. Filled out from reference TRBV7-9 and TRBJ1-1, the complete variable domain reads DTGVSQNPRHKITKRGQNVTFRCDPISEHNRLYWYRQTLGQGPEFLTYFQNEAQLEKSRLLSDRFSAERPKGSFSTLEIQRTEQGDSAMYLCASSWTLRGPEAFFGQGTRLTVV.

This sequence joins TRBV4-1 and TRBJ2-1; D might be TRBD2 (6 bases). Trimming pared 3 bases from V and 0 bases from J, leaving 15 bases between. The germline V gene encodes CDR1 MGHRA and CDR2 YSYEKL. The CDR3 runs to 17 residues. The CDR3 reads CASSQRGLSLSYNEQFF. Here the CDR3 DNA reads TGCGCCAGCAGCCAGCGGGGACTCTCACTCTCCTACAATGAGCAGTTCTTC.

V gene TRBV21-1 combines with J gene TRBJ2-4; the table assigns TRBD2, which was not confirmed against the DNA. TRBV21-1 is shown as a pseudogene. This CDR3 is built from 16 residues. CDR3 region: CASSKGPGREKNIQYF. The CDR3 DNA follows: TGTGCCAGCAGCAAAGGCCCAGGGAGGGAGAAAAACATTCAGTACTTC.

This clone turned up a few times. The chain is built from TRBV4-2 and TRBJ2-7, with no clear D. The V and J ends lost 0 bases and 6 bases respectively, with 15 bases between them. Germline CDR1 reads LGHNA; CDR2 reads YNFKEQ. CDR3 length: 15 residues. The CDR3 DNA sequence: TGTGCCAGCAGCCAAGATAAATTTCGAGAAGCCGAGCAGTACTTC. Its protein product is CASSQDKFREAEQYF.

V gene TRBV28 combines with J gene TRBJ1-1; D might be TRBD1 (5 bases). V was shortened by 2 bases and J by 6 bases, with 10 bases between the two germline ends. Germline loops: CDR1 MDHEN, CDR2 SYDVKM. The CDR3 has 13 amino acids. The CDR3 sequence is CASSLGGTAEAFF. CDR3 nucleotides: TGTGCCAGCAGTTTAGGCGGGACCGCTGAAGCTTTCTTT.

V is TRBV2 and J is TRBJ2-7, with D perhaps TRBD1 (5 bases). With 2 bases removed from V and 5 bases from J, the gap between germline ends came to 7 bases. The CDR3 has 12 amino acids. CDR1 and CDR2 (germline): SNHLY, FYNNEI. Here the CDR3 reads CASSESGNEQYF. In DNA form, the CDR3 reads TGTGCCAGCAGTGAATCAGGGAACGAGCAGTACTTC. Complete variable domain (other parts from reference TRBV2 and TRBJ2-7): EPEVTQTPSHQVTQMGQEVILRCVPISNHLYFYWYRQILGQKVEFLVSFYNNEISEKSEIFDDQFSVERPDGSNFTLKIRSTKLEDSAMYFCASSESGNEQYFGPGTRLTVT.

For the CDR3, the DNA is TGTGCCAGCAGCGCCCTAGCGGGGAACACCGGGGAGCTGTTTTTT. It translates to CASSALAGNTGELFF. The V call is TRBV7-3, the J call TRBJ2-2; 8 bases align to TRBD2. Unmatched junction bases numbered 3, after V lost 5 bases and J lost 1 base. CDR3 length: 15 amino acids. Looked up from germline, CDR1 is SGHTA and CDR2 is FQGTGA.

The chain uses TRBV5-4 and TRBJ2-3, with 16 positions matching TRBD2. Germline V lookup: CDR1 SGHNT, CDR2 YYREEE (reference sequence). The trim removed 4 bases at V and 4 bases at J, leaving 9 bases unmatched. This CDR3 region has 18 residues. CDR3 region: CASSPGTSGRAGADTQYF. The CDR3 DNA sequence: TGTGCCAGCAGCCCTGGGACTAGCGGGAGGGCCGGGGCAGATACGCAGTATTTT.

The gene calls are TRBV30 and TRBJ2-1, with 11 bases lining up with TRBD2. This CDR3 is built from 13 residues. J was trimmed by 6 bases and V by 5 bases; bases with no gene match: 3. In germline, CDR1 is GTSNPN, CDR2 SVGIG (reference sequence). The CDR3 coding sequence is TGTGCCTGGGCAGGACTAGCGGGCAATGAGCAGTTCTTC. Protein: CAWAGLAGNEQFF.

The V and J genes are TRBV4-2 and TRBJ2-1; 7 bases align to TRBD2. Germline V CDR1 and CDR2: LGHNA, YNFKEQ. V was clipped by 1 base and J by 9 bases; unmatched bases: 15. The CDR3 has 17 residues. Here the CDR3 reads CASSQVAGAGMGGEQFF. The CDR3 DNA sequence: TGTGCCAGCAGCCAAGTTGCGGGAGCCGGAATGGGAGGTGAGCAGTTCTTC.

This clone was recorded only once. The rearrangement uses TRBV6-1 and TRBJ2-3; D is possibly TRBD1 or TRBD2 (6 bases each). This CDR3 comprises 15 residues. With 0 bases removed from V and 4 bases from J, the gap between germline ends came to 11 bases. Per germline, CDR1 MNHNS and CDR2 SASEGT. CDR3 amino acids: CASSEAGGIPDTQYF. The CDR3 nucleotides are TGTGCCAGCAGTGAAGCGGGGGGCATCCCAGATACGCAGTATTTT.

The V call is TRBV9, the J call TRBJ2-1; 13 nucleotides match TRBD2. CDR3 length: 16 residues. Germline CDR1 reads SGDLS; CDR2 reads YYNGEE. Losses at the gene ends were 0 bases for V and 7 bases for J; bases not matched to a gene: 4. The CDR3: CASSVGTSGSLNEQFF. CDR3 in DNA: TGTGCCAGCAGCGTAGGGACTAGCGGGAGCTTGAATGAGCAGTTCTTC.

V gene TRBV5-1 combines with J gene TRBJ2-5, with 9 bases identical to TRBD1. The germline V gene encodes CDR1 SGHRS and CDR2 YFSETQ. This CDR3 comprises 18 residues. J was trimmed by 5 bases and V by 2 bases; bases with no gene match: 16. The DNA of the CDR3 is TGCGCCAGCAGCTTCAGGGGATTACAGGGGGCCCAGGGGGAGACCCAGTACTTC. This codes for CASSFRGLQGAQGETQYF.

The V gene is TRBV18, the J gene TRBJ2-7; 11 bases match TRBD2. In germline, CDR1 is KGHSH, CDR2 LQKENI. J was trimmed by 0 bases and V by 1 base; bases with no gene match: 5. The CDR3 extends over 17 amino acids. The CDR3 here is CASSPRPGLAASYEQYF. CDR3 nucleotides: TGTGCCAGCTCACCACGGCCGGGACTAGCGGCCTCCTACGAGCAGTACTTC.

This clone was detected only once. The genes are TRBV5-4 and TRBJ1-2; D unresolved. V dropped 4 bases and J dropped 2 bases, with 6 bases sitting between them. The CDR3 is made up of 12 amino acids. The germline CDR1 and CDR2 sequences are SGHNT and YYREEE (reference sequence). The CDR3 spells CASSPGNYGYTF. The CDR3 DNA is TGTGCCAGCAGCCCCGGAAACTATGGCTACACCTTC.

The chain combines TRBV2 with TRBJ1-1, with D tentatively TRBD1 (6 bases). CDR1 SNHLY and CDR2 FYNNEI come from the germline V gene. Trimming removed 8 bases at V and 10 bases at J, with 14 bases between. The CDR3 is 11 residues long. The CDR3 spells CASYYRDLAFF. In DNA, the CDR3 is TGTGCCAGCTATTACAGGGATCTAGCTTTCTTT.

The chain couples TRBV5-1 to TRBJ1-1, with TRBD1 matching 10 bases. Trimming removed 3 bases from V and 3 bases from J; junction bases left unmatched: 5. The length of the CDR3 is 15 residues. Germline CDR1 reads SGHRS; CDR2 reads YFSETQ. The CDR3 nucleotides are TGCGCCAGCAGCTCGGGAGGACAGGGGGACACTGAAGCTTTCTTT. Its protein product is CASSSGGQGDTEAFF.

This clone was picked up one time. V usage is TRBV5-4 and J usage is TRBJ2-1; 13 bases line up with TRBD2. The CDR3 totals 16 residues. Germline CDR1 SGHNT, CDR2 YYREEE (reference sequence). The V gene end was trimmed by 1 base and the J gene end by 7 bases; junction bases not matched to a gene: 5. CDR3: CASSLSWTSGRNEQFF. The CDR3 region has the DNA TGTGCCAGCAGCTTGTCCTGGACTAGCGGGAGAAATGAGCAGTTCTTC.

The chain employs TRBV7-3 and TRBJ2-5; 9 bases map to TRBD2. The CDR3 is 16 amino acids. V dropped 7 bases and J dropped 1; count of bases not matched to a gene: 10. Germline values: CDR1 SGHTA, CDR2 FQGTGA. CDR3 residues: CASMAGGPGRQETQYF. CDR3 DNA: TGTGCCAGCATGGCGGGAGGGCCCGGTCGCCAAGAGACCCAGTACTTC.

The V gene is TRBV2, the J gene TRBJ1-4, with 8 positions matching TRBD1. The CDR3 consists of 14 residues. CDR1 and CDR2 (germline): SNHLY, FYNNEI. Unmatched junction bases numbered 7, after V lost 6 bases and J lost 7 bases. The CDR3 sequence is CASRDRALGEKLFF. CDR3 sequence (DNA): TGTGCCAGCAGGGACAGGGCCCTCGGTGAAAAACTGTTTTTT.

The chain joins TRBV2 to TRBJ1-2, with D unclear. V was trimmed by 7 bases and J by 11 bases, leaving 20 bases between them. CDR1 and CDR2 (germline): SNHLY, FYNNEI. The CDR3 has 13 residues. The CDR3 sequence: CASTTDSRIRYTF. In nucleotides, the CDR3 is TGTGCCAGCACAACGGACTCCCGTATTAGGTACACCTTC.

The CDR3 protein is CASSERTDSYEQYF. The CDR3 DNA reads as TGTGCCAGCAGTGAACGGACCGATTCCTACGAGCAGTACTTC. V gene TRBV2 combines with J gene TRBJ2-7, with unresolved D. Trimming cost V 2 bases and J 1 base, with 9 bases left between them. The CDR3 is made up of 14 amino acids. CDR1 is SNHLY and CDR2 is FYNNEI in the germline V gene.

This clone was observed a few times. This rearrangement joins TRBV2 to TRBJ1-1; 7 positions agree with TRBD1. The V segment lost 6 bases and the J segment 2 bases; nucleotides outside the gene matches: 6. The CDR3 spans 14 residues. Germline CDR1 reads SNHLY; CDR2 reads FYNNEI. For the CDR3, the DNA is TGTGCCAGCAGATCCCGGGACAGAAACACTGAAGCTTTCTTT. It yields the protein CASRSRDRNTEAFF.

The V call is TRBV9, the J call TRBJ2-6; 8 nucleotides agree with TRBD2. Germline V CDR1 and CDR2: SGDLS, YYNGEE. CDR3 size: 21 residues. Trimming cost V 4 bases and J 0 bases; bases outside gene matches: 18. The CDR3 spells CASSPRFMTSASPSGANVLTF. CDR3 nucleotides: TGTGCCAGCAGCCCTCGATTTATGACTAGCGCCTCCCCCTCTGGGGCCAACGTCCTGACTTTC.

In its sample, this clone was seen a few times. This chain links TRBV20-1 with TRBJ2-5; D is unclear. Germline V lookup: CDR1 DFQATT, CDR2 SNEGSKA (reference sequence). The CDR3 contains 11 residues. Deletions cut 1 base from V and 3 bases from J, with 3 bases between. As DNA, the CDR3 is TGCAGTGCTAGAGGAGAAGAGACCCAGTACTTC. Protein product: CSARGEETQYF.

The V call is TRBV21-1, the J call TRBJ1-4. TRBV21-1 is designated a pseudogene. The CDR3 runs 12 residues. The CDR3 DNA follows: TGTGCCAGCAGCAAAGTAGGGGAAAAACTGTTTTTT. The encoded protein is CASSKVGEKLFF.

This clone was seen a handful of times. This chain uses TRBV11-2 with TRBJ2-3, with TRBD1 identical over 8 bases. This CDR3 has 14 residues. The germline V gene encodes CDR1 SGHAT and CDR2 FQNNGV. After removal of 1 base from V and 4 bases from J, the junction contained 1 base not matched to a gene. The CDR3: CASSLAGGADTQYF. As DNA, the CDR3 is TGTGCCAGCAGCTTAGCAGGGGGCGCAGATACGCAGTATTTT.

The chain employs TRBV9 and TRBJ1-2, with D possibly TRBD1 on 6 matching bases. Trimming stripped 4 bases from V and 3 bases from J, with 13 bases between. From germline, CDR1 is SGDLS and CDR2 YYNGEE. The CDR3 is 14 residues long. The CDR3, as DNA: TGTGCCAGCAGCAAAAGACAGGTTTACTATGGCTACACCTTC. Its translation is CASSKRQVYYGYTF.